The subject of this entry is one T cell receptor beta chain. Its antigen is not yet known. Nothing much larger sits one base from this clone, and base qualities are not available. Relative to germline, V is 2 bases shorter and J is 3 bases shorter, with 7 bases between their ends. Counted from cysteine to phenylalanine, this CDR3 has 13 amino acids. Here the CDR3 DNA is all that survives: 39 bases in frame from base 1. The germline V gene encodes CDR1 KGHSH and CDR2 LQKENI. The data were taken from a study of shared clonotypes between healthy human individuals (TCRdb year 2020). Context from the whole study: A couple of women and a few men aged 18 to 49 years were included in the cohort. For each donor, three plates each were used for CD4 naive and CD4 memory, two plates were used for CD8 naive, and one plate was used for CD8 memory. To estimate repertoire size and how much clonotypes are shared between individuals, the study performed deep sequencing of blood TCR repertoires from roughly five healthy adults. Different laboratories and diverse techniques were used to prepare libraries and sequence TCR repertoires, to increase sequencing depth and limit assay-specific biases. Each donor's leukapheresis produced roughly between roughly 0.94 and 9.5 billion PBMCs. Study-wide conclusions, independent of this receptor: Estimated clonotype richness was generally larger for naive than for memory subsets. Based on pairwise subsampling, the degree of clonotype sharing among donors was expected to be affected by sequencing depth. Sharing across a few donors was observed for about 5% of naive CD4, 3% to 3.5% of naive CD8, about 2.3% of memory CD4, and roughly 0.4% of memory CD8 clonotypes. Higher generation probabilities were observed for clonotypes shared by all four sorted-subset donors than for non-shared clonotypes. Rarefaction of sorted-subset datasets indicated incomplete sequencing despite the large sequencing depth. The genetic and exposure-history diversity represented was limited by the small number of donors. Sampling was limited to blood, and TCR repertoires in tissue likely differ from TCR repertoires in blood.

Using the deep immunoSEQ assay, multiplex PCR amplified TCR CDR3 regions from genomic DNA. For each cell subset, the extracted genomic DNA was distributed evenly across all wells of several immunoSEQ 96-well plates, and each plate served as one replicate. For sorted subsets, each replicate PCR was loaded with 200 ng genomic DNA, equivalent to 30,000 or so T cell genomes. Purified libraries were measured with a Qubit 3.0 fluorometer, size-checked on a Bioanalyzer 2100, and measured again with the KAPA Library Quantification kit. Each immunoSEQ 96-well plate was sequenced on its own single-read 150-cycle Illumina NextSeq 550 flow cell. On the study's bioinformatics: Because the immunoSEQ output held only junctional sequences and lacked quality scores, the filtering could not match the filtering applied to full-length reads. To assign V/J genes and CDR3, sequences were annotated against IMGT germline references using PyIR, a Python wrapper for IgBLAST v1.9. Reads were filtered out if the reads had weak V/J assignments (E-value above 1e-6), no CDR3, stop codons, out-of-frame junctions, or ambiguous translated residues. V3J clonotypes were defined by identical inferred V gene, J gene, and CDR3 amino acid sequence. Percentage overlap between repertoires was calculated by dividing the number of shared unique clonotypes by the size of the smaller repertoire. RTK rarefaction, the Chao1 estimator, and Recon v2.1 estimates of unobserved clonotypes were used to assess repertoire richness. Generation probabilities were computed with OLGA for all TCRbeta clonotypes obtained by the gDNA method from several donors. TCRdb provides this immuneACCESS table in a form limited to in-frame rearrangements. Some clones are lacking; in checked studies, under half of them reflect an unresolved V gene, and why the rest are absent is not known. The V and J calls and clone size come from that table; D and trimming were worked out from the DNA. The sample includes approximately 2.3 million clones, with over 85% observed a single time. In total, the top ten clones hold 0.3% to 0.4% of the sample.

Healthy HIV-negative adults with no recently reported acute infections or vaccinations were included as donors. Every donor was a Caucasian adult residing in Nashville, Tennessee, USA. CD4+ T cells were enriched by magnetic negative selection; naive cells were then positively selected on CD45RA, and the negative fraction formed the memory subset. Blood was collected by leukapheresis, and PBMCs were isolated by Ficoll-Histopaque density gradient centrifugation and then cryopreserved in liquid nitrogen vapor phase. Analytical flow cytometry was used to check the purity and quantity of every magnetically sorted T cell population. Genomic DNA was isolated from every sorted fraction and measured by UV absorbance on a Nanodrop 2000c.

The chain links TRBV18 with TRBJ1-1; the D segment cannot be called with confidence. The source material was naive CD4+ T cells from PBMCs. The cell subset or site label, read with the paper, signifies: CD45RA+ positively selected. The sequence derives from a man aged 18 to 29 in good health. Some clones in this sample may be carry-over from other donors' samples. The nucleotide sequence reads TGTGCCAGCTCACCAGGGTTTGACACTGAAGCTTTCTTT. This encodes CASSPGFDTEAFF.